This T cell receptor (beta chain) was profiled in a study of T cell repertoires in cytomegalovirus infection. Study-wide background: Well-studied HLA-B-restricted epitopes and recently identified HLA-C-restricted epitopes of CMV were both used in the study. It can be stated that public TCR beta signatures indicated CMV infection as well as a matching HLA type. Whole-study results and caveats: Totalled public TCR beta family frequency picked out people who carried CMV plus the relevant HLA. CMV-specific TCR beta clonotypes restricted by HLA-C dominated the ex vivo response.

Each CDR3 protein gets one entry after TCRdb re-called the reads with MiXCR. The sample holds some 590,000 distinct CDR3 sequences, just under 40% seen once. A few counts support this clonotype. Its specificity is unknown. The material sequenced was cultured PBMCs, taken from culture after CMV antigen stimulation. The clonotype comes from a human donor in good health (CMV status not recorded). Some clones in this sample may be carry-over from other donors' samples.

This chain's CDR3 is CASSEGTGNEKLFF. The DNA of the CDR3 is TGTGCCAGCAGTGAAGGGACAGGGAATGAAAAACTGTTTTTT. The gene calls are TRBV6-1 and TRBJ1-4, with TRBD1 identical over 8 bases. Germline V lookup: CDR1 MNHNS, CDR2 SASEGT. The CDR3 consists of 14 residues. The J segment lost 5 bases and the V segment lost 1 base, leaving 0 bases of the junction unmatched.